The 8 T cell receptor beta chains in this list originate from one sample, sequenced in a study of post-analysis software for immune sequencing data. For these receptors, no antigen is known. Study results and limitations: In patients, TRBV5-6, TRBV5-1 and TRBV20-1 belonged to five or six TRBV segments found more frequently than in controls.

Sequencing libraries made from TCR beta cDNA carried unique molecular identifiers. TCRdb called the PCR reads again in MiXCR, with one record for every CDR3 protein. Altogether hundreds of thousands of distinct CDR3 sequences are present, roughly 45% being singletons, with the ten largest covering around 10%. Sequencing was done on a sample of blood. The receptor set was obtained from a girl under 18 with multiple sclerosis.

The V gene is TRBV28, the J gene TRBJ2-2; 7 nucleotides agree with TRBD2. CDR1 and CDR2 from the germline V gene are MDHEN and SYDVKM. This CDR3 has 18 residues. V lost 4 bases, J lost 2 bases, and 13 bases stayed unmatched. In DNA, the CDR3 is TGTGCCAGCAGTTCCCTAGGGAGCGGGGAGATTAACACCGGGGAGCTGTTTTTT. It yields the protein CASSSLGSGEINTGELFF.

This clonotype was detected only once. The rearrangement joins TRBV9 to TRBJ2-7; D remains unclear. The CDR3 runs 15 residues. V dropped 6 bases and J dropped 7 bases, with 23 bases sitting between them. Germline V gene lookup returns CDR1 SGDLS and CDR2 YYNGEE. CDR3 nucleotides: TGTGCCAGCACCCCCGACGGAAACTCCTACAATGAGCAGTACTTC. Translated: CASTPDGNSYNEQYF.

The chain uses TRBV29-1 and TRBJ2-5; 11 bases are a match to TRBD2. The CDR3 sequence is 13 residues long. Germline trimming cut 4 bases from V and 4 bases from J; bases unmatched to any gene: 2. Germline V CDR1 and CDR2: SQVTM, ANQGSEA. The CDR3 coding sequence is TGCAGCGTTGGTCTAGCGGGAGGAGAGACCCAGTACTTC. It yields the protein CSVGLAGGETQYF.

This clonotype has at least ten counts. The chain is built from TRBV7-9 and TRBJ2-7; 14 bases are shared with TRBD2. Trimming removed 4 bases from V and 6 bases from J; junction bases left unmatched: 2. This CDR3 spans 14 amino acids. Germline CDR1 and CDR2: SEHNR and FQNEAQ (reference sequence). CDR3 amino acids: CASSSGLAGVEQYF. CDR3 nucleotides: TGTGCCAGCAGCTCGGGACTAGCGGGAGTCGAGCAGTACTTC.

This clonotype has only a few counts. CDR3: CASSSLAITDTQYF. In DNA form, the CDR3 reads TGTGCCAGCAGTAGCCTAGCGATCACAGATACGCAGTATTTT. This rearrangement joins TRBV27 to TRBJ2-3; D perhaps matches TRBD2 (6 bases). This CDR3 comprises 14 residues. Germline lookup yields CDR1 MNHEY and CDR2 SMNVEV (reference sequence). V lost 5 bases to trimming and J lost 2 bases, with 11 bases between them.

CDR3 nucleotide sequence: TGCGCCAGCAGTGAGTTTCGGGGGAACTACAATGAGCAGTTCTTC. Amino acid sequence: CASSEFRGNYNEQFF. This chain joins TRBV10-2 and TRBJ2-1, with D tentatively TRBD2 (6 bases). The CDR3 consists of 15 residues. CDR1 and CDR2 (germline): WSHSY, SAAADI. V lost 1 base, J lost 3 bases, and 10 bases lay in between.

This chain uses TRBV20-1 with TRBJ1-1; TRBD1 aligns across 9 bases. The CDR3 runs to 20 residues. After removal of 2 bases from V and 0 bases from J, the junction contained 19 bases not matched to a gene. CDR1 and CDR2 (germline): DFQATT, SNEGSKA (reference sequence). Written as DNA, the CDR3 is TGCAGTGCTAGACCGACCGGGACAGGGAAGGTCTTGAGGATGAACACTGAAGCTTTCTTT. As protein: CSARPTGTGKVLRMNTEAFF.

The chain joins TRBV20-1 to TRBJ2-1; TRBD2 is a possible D gene (6 bases). The V gene's germline CDR1 is DFQATT and CDR2 SNEGSKA (reference sequence). The CDR3 totals 16 residues. V was cut by 6 bases and J by 0 bases, with 18 bases left in between. In DNA, the CDR3 is TGCAGTGCGGTCCGGGACTCCCAGAGCTCCTACAATGAGCAGTTCTTC. Translating gives CSAVRDSQSSYNEQFF.